Listed here are 30 T cell receptor beta chains from one sample, sequenced in a study of regulatory T cells in long-lasting Graves disease. Construction of TCR beta libraries relied on iRepertoire HTBI primers and on Arm-PCR targeting CDR3 regions. TCRdb re-called the multiplex PCR reads through MiXCR, storing one row per CDR3 protein. This table holds 550,000 or so distinct CDR3 sequences, around 13% found once. Noted time point: newly diagnosed GD, antithyroid drugs for less than 3 months. The authors made the TCR library using RNA they extracted from PBMCs. These data were also reused for a study on T cells in Graves' hyperthyroidism and ophthalmopathy.

Sequenced material: peripheral blood mononuclear cells (PBMCs), taken at new diagnosis, from a patient treated with antithyroid drugs. Source of these receptors: a woman aged 25 to 39 with Graves disease.

At least ten counts were recorded for this clonotype. The CDR3 spells CASSPPDRGSPYNEQFF. The CDR3 DNA sequence: TGTGCCAGCAGCCCACCAGACAGGGGGAGTCCTTACAATGAGCAGTTCTTC. V usage is TRBV28 and J usage is TRBJ2-1; 9 positions match TRBD1. There are 17 residues in the CDR3. V lost 6 bases to trimming and J lost 4 bases; unmatched junction nucleotides: 13. Per the germline V gene, CDR1 is MDHEN and CDR2 is SYDVKM. Full variable domain (missing parts from reference TRBV28 and TRBJ2-1): DVKVTQSSRYLVKRTGEKVFLECVQDMDHENMFWYRQDPGLGLRLIYFSYDVKMKEKGDIPEGYSVSREKKERFSLILESASTNQTSMYLCASSPPDRGSPYNEQFFGPGTRLTVL.

The J gene is TRBJ1-3, the V gene TRBV6-9; TRBD1 is a possible D gene (6 bases). Germline values: CDR1 MNHGY, CDR2 SVAAGI. CDR3 length: 15 residues. V lost 4 bases and J lost 6, with 16 bases in between. As DNA, the CDR3 is TGTGCCAGCAGTTCAGGGGATCTACAAGCAAACACCATATATTTT. Its translation is CASSSGDLQANTIYF.

The table lists this clonotype with many counts. For the CDR3, the DNA is TGTGCCAGTAGTATCGGGACTAGCGGGAGTTCGTCCTACAATGAGCAGTTCTTC. Translated, it gives CASSIGTSGSSSYNEQFF. The V call is TRBV19, the J call TRBJ2-1; 14 nucleotides align to TRBD2. In germline, CDR1 is LNHDA, CDR2 SQIVND (reference sequence). V trimming: 3 bases; J trimming: 1 base; junction bases outside the gene matches: 5. This CDR3 is 18 amino acids long.

The rearrangement joins TRBV11-2 to TRBJ2-5, with D uncertain. Per the germline V gene, CDR1 is SGHAT and CDR2 is FQNNGV. The CDR3 is 14 amino acids. V gave up 5 bases and J gave up 3 bases, with 13 bases separating them. CDR3 loop: CASSPPIGKETQYF. The CDR3 DNA sequence: TGTGCCAGCAGCCCGCCAATTGGGAAAGAGACCCAGTACTTC.

This clonotype has a count of ten or more. The chain couples TRBV7-2 to TRBJ2-1, with 8 bases aligning to TRBD1. This CDR3 is 14 amino acids long. CDR1 and CDR2 from the germline V gene are SGHTA and FQGNSA. The J segment lost 12 bases and the V segment lost 5 bases, leaving 12 bases of the junction unmatched. The CDR3 spells CASSRWTGISAQFF. CDR3 DNA sequence: TGTGCCAGCAGCCGATGGACAGGGATCTCTGCGCAGTTCTTC.

This clonotype was recorded at least ten times. The V and J genes are TRBV20-1 and TRBJ2-2; no clear D gene. The CDR3 has 13 amino acids. Trimming removed 0 bases from V and 6 bases from J, with 8 bases in between. CDR1 DFQATT and CDR2 SNEGSKA come from the germline V gene (reference sequence). The CDR3 region has the DNA TGCAGTGCTAGAGATGTCAGTTCCGGGGAGCTGTTTTTT. The encoded protein is CSARDVSSGELFF.

In this sample, this clonotype turned up a few times. V and J are TRBV6-2 or TRBV6-3 and TRBJ2-1; tentative D call: TRBD2 (6 bases). CDR1 and CDR2 (germline): MNHEY, SVGEGT. The germline V and J ends were trimmed by 0 bases and 2 bases, with 14 bases remaining between them. The CDR3 runs to 17 residues. CDR3 nucleotides: TGTGCCAGCAGTTACTCATTGGGCGGGATGACCTACAATGAGCAGTTCTTC. This codes for CASSYSLGGMTYNEQFF.

The CDR3 protein is CSARDRAANQPQHF. The CDR3 nucleotides are TGCAGTGCTAGAGATCGGGCAGCAAATCAGCCCCAGCATTTT. This sequence joins TRBV20-1 and TRBJ1-5; D uncertain. Looked up from germline, CDR1 is DFQATT and CDR2 is SNEGSKA (reference sequence). Trimming stripped 0 bases from V and 4 bases from J, with 10 bases between. This CDR3 has 14 residues.

This clonotype was observed at least ten times. The J gene is TRBJ1-1, the V gene TRBV6-1; TRBD1 is a possible D gene (6 bases). The germline V gene has CDR1 MNHNS and CDR2 SASEGT. The length of the CDR3 is 12 residues. Between the trimmed V and J ends, which lost 10 bases and 5 bases, there was a span of 14 bases. This chain's CDR3 is CATTGAQTEAFF. CDR3 nucleotides: TGTGCCACCACGGGGGCGCAGACTGAAGCTTTCTTT.

This clonotype turned up a few times. V and J are TRBV29-1 and TRBJ1-2; tentative D call: TRBD1 (6 bases). The CDR3 runs to 13 residues. The germline CDR1 and CDR2 sequences are SQVTM and ANQGSEA. V lost 6 bases to trimming and J lost 4 bases, with 15 bases between them. The DNA for the CDR3 is TGCAGCGTAGAGAGGGGGTATGGCTATGGCTACACCTTC. Encoded protein: CSVERGYGYGYTF.

This clonotype was counted many times. This sequence joins TRBV10-3 and TRBJ2-1; D may match TRBD1 or TRBD2 (5 bases each). CDR3 length: 13 amino acids. Germline V gene sequence: CDR1 ENHRY, CDR2 SYGVKD. V was trimmed by 7 bases and J by 7 bases, leaving 14 bases between them. This CDR3 is CAINSGRENEQFF. CDR3 bases: TGTGCCATCAATTCCGGCAGGGAGAATGAGCAGTTCTTC.

This clonotype came up many times. The chain has TRBV11-3 and TRBJ1-6, with D uncertain. The V end lost 0 bases, the J end lost 8 bases, and 5 bases lay between the germline ends. The CDR3 has 13 residues. Per the germline V gene, CDR1 is SGHNT and CDR2 is YENEEA. The DNA for the CDR3 is TGTGCCAGCAGCTTAGATCGGGATTCACCCCTCCACTTT. It yields the protein CASSLDRDSPLHF.

This clonotype was observed many times. CDR3 in DNA: TGTGCCTGGAGTATCTTGCCGGGACAGGGAAATGTGCATGGCTACACCTTC. Protein product: CAWSILPGQGNVHGYTF. The V and J genes are TRBV30 and TRBJ1-2; 9 bases are shared with TRBD1. Germline V gene sequence: CDR1 GTSNPN, CDR2 SVGIG (reference sequence). J was trimmed by 6 bases and V by 2 bases; bases with no gene match: 16. CDR3 size: 17 residues. Full variable domain (missing parts from reference TRBV30 and TRBJ1-2): SQTIHQWPATLVQPVGSPLSLECTVEGTSNPNLYWYRQAAGRGLQLLFYSVGIGQISSEVPQNLSASRPQDRQFILSSKKLLLSDSGFYLCAWSILPGQGNVHGYTFGSGTRLTVV.

This clonotype was recorded at least ten times. The genes are TRBV27 and TRBJ2-3; 10 bases match TRBD2. Germline values: CDR1 MNHEY, CDR2 SMNVEV (reference sequence). J gave up 4 bases and V 4 bases, and 11 bases lay outside the gene matches. The CDR3 spans 17 residues. CDR3 amino acids: CASSSLSLAGSPDTQYF. In DNA form, the CDR3 reads TGTGCCAGCAGTTCTCTCTCACTAGCGGGATCCCCAGATACGCAGTATTTT.

To note about this clonotype: It may be a read error: a sequence one base away is much more abundant. This chain links TRBV6-9 with TRBJ1-4; D perhaps matches TRBD1 (6 bases). CDR3 length: 14 amino acids. Germline V gene sequence: CDR1 MNHGY, CDR2 SVAAGI. The CDR3 bases are TGTGCCGGCAGTTACACAGGACAGAATGAAAAACTGTTTTTT. Translated, it gives CAGSYTGQNEKLFF.

The chain carries TRBV28 and TRBJ2-3; D perhaps matches TRBD2 (6 bases). V was pared by 4 bases and J by 2 bases, with 16 bases between. Germline V gene data show CDR1 as MDHEN and CDR2 as SYDVKM. CDR3 length: 16 amino acids. CDR3 loop: CASSSYSGTHTDTQYF. CDR3 in DNA: TGTGCCAGCAGTTCCTATAGCGGCACCCACACAGATACGCAGTATTTT.

This clonotype was counted ten times or more. This rearrangement joins TRBV28 to TRBJ2-7; D is possibly TRBD1 (6 bases). The germline V gene has CDR1 MDHEN and CDR2 SYDVKM. The V and J ends lost 2 bases and 4 bases respectively, with 12 bases between them. This CDR3 region has 14 residues. CDR3 loop: CASSLGGAGYEQYF. The CDR3 DNA follows: TGTGCCAGCAGTTTAGGGGGCGCGGGTTACGAGCAGTACTTC.

The genes are TRBV10-2 and TRBJ2-3; no firm D call. CDR3 length: 13 amino acids. Between the trimmed V and J ends, which lost 3 bases and 5 bases, there was a span of 9 bases. Germline CDR1 and CDR2: WSHSY and SAAADI. CDR3 sequence: CASSDPNLDTQYF. In DNA form, the CDR3 reads TGCGCCAGCAGTGACCCTAACTTAGATACGCAGTATTTT.

This clonotype has more than one count but fewer than ten. This chain links TRBV7-3 with TRBJ2-7, with 7 bases identical to TRBD2. Germline assignment: CDR1 SGHTA and CDR2 FQGTGA. V lost 2 bases and J lost 5; bases outside the gene matches: 9. This CDR3 contains 15 residues. Written as DNA, the CDR3 is TGTGCCAGCAGCTTATCTGGCGGGAGTACCCACGAGCAGTACTTC. Amino acid sequence: CASSLSGGSTHEQYF.

This clonotype was counted only a few times. J is TRBJ2-7 and V is TRBV10-1; D may be TRBD1 (5 bases). CDR3 length: 13 amino acids. Germline V gene data show CDR1 as WNHNN and CDR2 as SYGVQD (reference sequence). Trimming left V 6 bases short and J 5 bases short, with 14 bases between. The CDR3 DNA sequence: TGCGCCAGCAGAGCGACAGCTTCAGACGAGCAGTACTTC. Its translation: CASRATASDEQYF.

This clonotype was recorded at least ten times. The chain combines TRBV20-1 with TRBJ2-7, with 7 bases fitting TRBD1. CDR1 is DFQATT and CDR2 is SNEGSKA in the germline V gene (reference sequence). The CDR3 runs to 13 residues. J gave up 0 bases and V 6 bases, and 5 bases lay outside the gene matches. CDR3: CSAPQGHSYEQYF. CDR3 nucleotides: TGCAGTGCCCCACAGGGGCACTCCTACGAGCAGTACTTC.

The chain combines TRBV19 with TRBJ2-1; TRBD1 aligns across 11 bases. The CDR3 sequence is 18 residues long. Per the germline V gene, CDR1 is LNHDA and CDR2 is SQIVND (reference sequence). Losses at the gene ends were 6 bases for V and 1 base for J; bases not matched to a gene: 11. For the CDR3, the DNA is TGTGCCAGTAGGCGGGACAGGGGGGTTCTGGGTTCCTACAATGAGCAGTTCTTC. As protein: CASRRDRGVLGSYNEQFF.

This clonotype has ten or more counts. The CDR3 sequence is CASSADRVGQETQYF. The CDR3 region has the DNA TGCGCCAGCAGCGCAGACAGGGTCGGCCAAGAGACCCAGTACTTC. The chain employs TRBV5-1 and TRBJ2-5; 7 bases are a match to TRBD1. V was clipped by 4 bases and J by 1 base; unmatched bases: 7. Germline values: CDR1 SGHRS, CDR2 YFSETQ. The CDR3 runs to 15 residues.

In this sample, this clonotype turned up many times. The V and J genes are TRBV29-1 and TRBJ1-1; D unclear. CDR1 is SQVTM and CDR2 is ANQGSEA in the germline V gene. The germline V and J ends were trimmed by 6 bases and 4 bases, with 12 bases remaining between them. This CDR3 is built from 12 residues. The CDR3 here is CSVVDMTTEAFF. In nucleotides, the CDR3 is TGCAGCGTGGTCGACATGACCACTGAAGCTTTCTTT.

This clonotype was detected a few times. The chain uses TRBV6-1 and TRBJ2-1; 7 bases map to TRBD1. J lost 10 bases, V lost 7 bases, and 13 bases had no gene match. CDR1 and CDR2 (germline): MNHNS, SASEGT. The CDR3 totals 14 residues. The DNA for the CDR3 is TGTGCCAGCACACCCCCAGGGACAGCTGGGGAGCAGTTCTTC. This sequence encodes CASTPPGTAGEQFF.

Many counts were recorded for this clonotype. The genes are TRBV28 and TRBJ2-7; 8 bases match TRBD1. Unmatched junction bases numbered 12, after V lost 2 bases and J lost 0 bases. There are 18 residues in the CDR3. Germline CDR1 and CDR2: MDHEN and SYDVKM. The CDR3 bases are TGTGCCAGCAGTTTACCCGGGACAGGACGACTAGGCTCCTACGAGCAGTACTTC. This translates into CASSLPGTGRLGSYEQYF.

As regards this clonotype: This may be a read error: a much more frequent sequence differs by one nucleotide. This chain uses TRBV9 with TRBJ2-1; weak D call: TRBD1 (5 bases). The CDR3 consists of 15 residues. CDR1 and CDR2 from the germline V gene are SGDLS and YYNGEE. V lost 0 bases and J 10 bases, leaving 17 bases between the germline ends. CDR3 sequence reads: CASSVGAGLAYEQFF. CDR3 DNA sequence: TGTGCCAGCAGCGTAGGAGCAGGGTTGGCCTACGAGCAGTTCTTC.

Ten or more counts support this clonotype. V is TRBV7-9 and J is TRBJ2-7; D may be TRBD2 (5 bases). CDR1 and CDR2 from the germline V gene are SEHNR and FQNEAQ (reference sequence). This CDR3 comprises 14 residues. V was shortened by 1 base and J by 2 bases, with 9 bases between the two germline ends. Here the CDR3 DNA reads TGTGCCAGCAGCTTAGATGCGGGTGCCTACGAGCAGTACTTC. Its protein product is CASSLDAGAYEQYF.

This clonotype was counted many times. The chain uses TRBV6-1 and TRBJ2-2, with 9 bases matching TRBD2. The germline CDR1 and CDR2 sequences are MNHNS and SASEGT. Losses at the gene ends were 3 bases for V and 1 base for J; bases not matched to a gene: 3. The CDR3 runs to 16 residues. The CDR3 coding sequence is TGTGCCAGCAGTGACGGGACTAGCAAGAACACCGGGGAGCTGTTTTTT. Translated, it gives CASSDGTSKNTGELFF.

This clonotype appeared many times. The CDR3 here is CASSFREGSSYNEQFF. The DNA for the CDR3 is TGCGCCAGCAGCTTTAGGGAGGGCAGCTCCTACAATGAGCAGTTCTTC. The chain combines TRBV5-1 with TRBJ2-1; 7 bases are a match to TRBD2. Per germline, CDR1 SGHRS and CDR2 YFSETQ. Trimming took 2 bases from V and 0 from J; bases not matched to a gene: 5. The CDR3 consists of 16 residues.